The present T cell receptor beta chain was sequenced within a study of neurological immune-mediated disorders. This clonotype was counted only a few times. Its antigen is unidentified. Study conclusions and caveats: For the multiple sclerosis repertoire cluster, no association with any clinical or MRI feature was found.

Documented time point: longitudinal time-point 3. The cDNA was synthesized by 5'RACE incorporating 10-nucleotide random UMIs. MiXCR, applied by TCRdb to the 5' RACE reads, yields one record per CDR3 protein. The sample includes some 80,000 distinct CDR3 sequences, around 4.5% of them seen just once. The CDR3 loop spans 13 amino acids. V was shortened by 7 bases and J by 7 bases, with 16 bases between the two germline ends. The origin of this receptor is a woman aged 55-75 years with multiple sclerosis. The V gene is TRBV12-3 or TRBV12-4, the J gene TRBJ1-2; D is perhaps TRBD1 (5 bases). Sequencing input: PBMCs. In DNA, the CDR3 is TGTGCCAGCATGGGGCAGGGTATCGGTGGCTACACCTTC. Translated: CASMGQGIGGYTF.